This TCR beta chain comes out of a study of T cell changes during pregnancy in multiple sclerosis. Clones were read by immunoSEQ multiplex PCR, and TCRdb kept only the in-frame ones, dropping some. The sample yields 50,000 or so clones, around 95% seen once. Germline V CDR1 and CDR2: MNHEY, SMNVEV (reference sequence). After removal of 8 bases from V and 5 bases from J, the junction contained 10 bases not matched to a gene. The CDR3 length is 14 residues. The specimen was CD8+ T cells from peripheral blood mononuclear cells, collected in the first trimester of pregnancy. The TCR sequence derives from a female donor with multiple sclerosis, enrolled in a pregnancy study. The chain combines TRBV27 with TRBJ1-2, with TRBD1 matching 8 bases. Written as DNA, the CDR3 is TGTGCCAGCGGGCTGGGTGGGACAGGATATGGCTACACCTTC. Encoded protein: CASGLGGTGYGYTF.